The present T cell receptor (beta chain) was sequenced within a study of cytomegalovirus exposure and HLA in healthy donors. Study-wide context: Among roughly 190 million T cells, an earlier analysis found 117 million unique TCR beta sequences. Broader study findings: In a later analysis, common viral pathogens appeared linked to several of the most significant clusters. Using the classifier, cytomegalovirus status was reportedly diagnosed with high specificity and sensitivity. The majority of TCR sequences were rare, yet some public TCRs appeared in many donors.

PCR used 60 Vbeta primers and 13 Jbeta primers. Sequenced by immunoSEQ multiplex PCR; TCRdb stores in-frame clones only, minus some. The profile shows 200,000 to 250,000 clones, around 80% of them singletons. About this clone itself: Antigen: not known.

V gave up 4 bases and J gave up 1 base; unmatched junction bases: 4. The length of the CDR3 is 16 residues. From germline, CDR1 is SGHKS and CDR2 YYEKEE (reference sequence). The sequence derives from a woman in her 40s in good health and CMV-seropositive. The material sequenced was PBMCs. This chain joins TRBV5-5 and TRBJ2-5, with 13 bases fitting TRBD2. CDR3 loop: CASSQGLAGSQETQYF. In nucleotides, the CDR3 is TGTGCCAGCAGCCAGGGACTAGCGGGATCCCAAGAGACCCAGTACTTC.